This T cell receptor (beta chain) was profiled in a study of blood T cell repertoires in COVID-19. Study-level information: Sites across the United States, Italy and Spain contributed samples from acute and convalescent COVID-19. T cells, B-cell-depleted T cells, or PBMCs provided the cDNA or gDNA that served as material.

Original processing notes: Cell counts per sample came from amplifying reference gene primers. The method was immunoSEQ multiplex PCR; TCRdb's version includes in-frame clones alone and lacks a portion of them. The DNA was the basis for D and trimming; V, J and clone size are from that table. The table records 100,000 to 150,000 clones, 81% of them present only once. V was cut by 5 bases and J by 3 bases, with 10 bases left in between. This CDR3 region has 13 residues. This receptor was obtained from a woman aged 55-69 years with active or convalescent COVID-19. V gene TRBV12-3 or TRBV12-4 combines with J gene TRBJ1-1, with a possible D match to TRBD1 (6 bases). Sequences were obtained from peripheral blood. The chain's CDR3 is CASSLDRYTEAFF. The CDR3 nucleotides are TGTGCCAGCAGTCTAGACAGGTACACTGAAGCTTTCTTT.